The sequence of this T cell receptor (beta chain) was determined in a study of cytomegalovirus exposure and HLA in healthy donors. Both 60 Vbeta primers and 13 Jbeta primers went into the PCR. The protocol was immunoSEQ multiplex PCR, while the TCRdb copy is restricted to in-frame clones and leaves out a portion. Among under 200,000 clones listed, under 80% were seen once. This CDR3 spans 14 amino acids. CDR1 and CDR2 from the germline V gene are MGHRA and YSYEKL. The sample taken for sequencing was PBMCs. The TCR comes from a female donor in good health and CMV-seronegative. The chain employs TRBV4-1 and TRBJ2-5; the match to TRBD2 covers 15 bases. The J call could be wrong; TRBJ2-7 is a better fit for the DNA end. CDR3 in DNA: TGCGCCAGCAGCTGGACTAGCGGGAGGGTCGAGCAGTACTTC. Translating it yields CASSWTSGRVEQYF.